The sequence of this T cell receptor (beta chain) was determined in a study of T-cell memory formation after mild COVID-19. As for the study in general: Largely, the TCR clusters proved donor specific. Study results and limitations: Pre-infection memory contained some responding clones, which suggested that cross-reactive memory had joined. The main location of contracting CD4+ clones was CM and EM, and that of contracting CD8+ clones was EMRA.

Only a few counts were recorded for this clonotype. Its antigen is as yet unknown. The CDR3 is 14 residues long. In germline, CDR1 is MNHEY, CDR2 SVGAGI. The V and J ends lost 2 bases and 7 bases respectively, with 12 bases between them. 5'RACE primed from the constant segment yielded TCR alpha and TCR beta cDNA libraries bearing sample barcodes and UMIs. One entry per CDR3 protein results from TCRdb running MiXCR on the 5' RACE reads. The sample consists of 120,000 to 150,000 distinct CDR3 sequences, roughly 6.2% of them appearing once. The TCR was taken from an adult woman who had mild COVID-19 (a few samples of this study predate the infection). Cell type and time point are not known. The V and J genes are TRBV6-5 and TRBJ1-5; D might be TRBD1 (6 bases). Sequencing input: PBMCs or a T cell subset sorted from them (not recorded which). The chain's CDR3 is CASSYRGDGQPQHF. Written as DNA, the CDR3 is TGTGCCAGCAGTTACAGGGGGGACGGACAGCCCCAGCATTTT.